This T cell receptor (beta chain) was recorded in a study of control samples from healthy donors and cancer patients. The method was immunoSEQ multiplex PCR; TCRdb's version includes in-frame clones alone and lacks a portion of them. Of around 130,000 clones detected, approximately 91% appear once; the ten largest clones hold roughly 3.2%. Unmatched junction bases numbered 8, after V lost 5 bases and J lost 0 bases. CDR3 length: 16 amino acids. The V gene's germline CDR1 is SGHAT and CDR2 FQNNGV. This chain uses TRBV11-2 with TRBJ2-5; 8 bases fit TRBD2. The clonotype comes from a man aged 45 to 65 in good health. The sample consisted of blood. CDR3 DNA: TGTGCCAGCAGCAGTAGCGGGGCCGATTACCAAGAGACCCAGTACTTC. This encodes CASSSSGADYQETQYF.